The 8 T cell receptor beta chains below come from one sample, sequenced in a study of CD8 T cells in ankylosing spondylitis. TCRdb re-called the 5' RACE reads through MiXCR, storing one row per CDR3 protein. This table holds about 150,000 distinct CDR3 sequences, roughly a third found once. Sequenced sample: synovial fluid, either unsorted or a sorted T cell fraction (not recorded which). The source of these receptors is a male donor with ankylosing spondylitis.

The J gene is TRBJ2-1, the V gene TRBV6-5; the match to TRBD2 covers 10 bases. The V gene's germline CDR1 is MNHEY and CDR2 SVGAGI. This CDR3 contains 11 residues. Trimming at V came to 5 bases and at J to 14 bases, leaving 3 bases not matched to a gene. For the CDR3, the DNA is TGTGCCAGCAGTACCGGGACTAGCGAGTTCTTC. This translates into CASSTGTSEFF.

This clonotype was seen only a few times. This CDR3 reads CASSQDWRNNQPQHF. The CDR3 bases are TGCGCCAGCAGCCAAGATTGGAGAAACAATCAGCCCCAGCATTTT. The chain is built from TRBV4-3 and TRBJ1-5, with D uncertain. The CDR3 length is 15 residues. CDR1 is LGHNA and CDR2 is YSLEER in the germline V gene. Trimming stripped 0 bases from V and 3 bases from J, with 9 bases between.

This clonotype came up a few times. The genes are TRBV20-1 and TRBJ2-3; D might be TRBD1 or TRBD2, each matching 5 bases. This CDR3 region has 13 residues. Germline CDR1 is DFQATT and CDR2 is SNEGSKA (reference sequence). V lost 8 bases and J lost 1, with 13 bases in between. In DNA form, the CDR3 reads TGCAGTCCCTGGGACGCGGGCACAGATACGCAGTATTTT. Protein product: CSPWDAGTDTQYF.

This clonotype was seen only a few times. The V call is TRBV3-1, the J call TRBJ2-5, with TRBD2 matching 8 bases. V trimming: 3 bases; J trimming: 2 bases; junction bases outside the gene matches: 8. Germline CDR1 and CDR2: LGHDT and YNNKEL (reference sequence). The CDR3 runs 16 residues. The CDR3 coding sequence is TGTGCCAGCAGCCACCTCCCGGGGACTAGACAAGAGACCCAGTACTTC. It yields the protein CASSHLPGTRQETQYF.

This clonotype showed up many times. The chain employs TRBV7-2 and TRBJ1-5; 7 nucleotides match TRBD1. The CDR3 has 15 amino acids. CDR1 and CDR2 (germline): SGHTA, FQGNSA. The V and J ends lost 5 bases and 2 bases, in that order; junction bases with no gene match: 6. CDR3 sequence (DNA): TGTGCCAGCAGCCCCAGACAGGGCGGCAATCAGCCCCAGCATTTT. It is translated as CASSPRQGGNQPQHF.

This clonotype was observed a few times. V is TRBV20-1 and J is TRBJ2-7; D gene ambiguous. The CDR3 covers 15 residues. CDR1 and CDR2 from the germline V gene are DFQATT and SNEGSKA (reference sequence). The V gene lost 0 bases and the J gene lost 0 bases, with 12 bases spanning the gap. CDR3 sequence (DNA): TGCAGTGCTAGAGATCTCACTGGCAGCTCCTACGAGCAGTACTTC. It is translated as CSARDLTGSSYEQYF.

This clonotype was detected only a few times. CDR3 protein: CASSLGTGIYYGYTF. The CDR3 bases are TGTGCCAGCAGTTTGGGCACAGGGATTTACTATGGCTACACCTTC. The J gene is TRBJ1-2, the V gene TRBV28, with TRBD1 as a possible D gene (6 bases). Trimming removed 3 bases from V and 3 bases from J, with 14 bases in between. CDR1 and CDR2 (germline): MDHEN, SYDVKM. This CDR3 comprises 15 residues.

The J gene is TRBJ1-2, the V gene TRBV7-2; no reliable D call. CDR1 and CDR2 (germline): SGHTA, FQGNSA. This CDR3 comprises 14 residues. V lost 1 base, J lost 2 bases, and 8 bases lay in between. The CDR3 sequence is CASSLGGQNYGYTF. The CDR3 DNA follows: TGTGCCAGCAGCTTAGGCGGGCAGAACTATGGCTACACCTTC.